This TCR beta chain appears in the sequencing data of a study of cytomegalovirus exposure and HLA in healthy donors. Findings and limits, study-wide: Reports indicated that the classifier achieved high specificity and sensitivity in diagnosing cytomegalovirus status.

As concerns this clone: The antigen remains unidentified.

Profiling relied on immunoSEQ multiplex PCR, and the TCRdb table lists in-frame clones only, not all of them. The sample carries tens of thousands of clones, 94% recorded once. The V gene's germline CDR1 is KGHSH and CDR2 LQKENI. Between the trimmed V and J ends, which lost 3 bases and 1 base, there was a span of 12 bases. This CDR3 has 15 residues. This receptor was obtained from a woman younger than 35 in good health and CMV-seropositive. This chain joins TRBV18 and TRBJ1-2; the D gene is possibly TRBD1 (5 bases). The source material was PBMCs. CDR3 residues: CASSPATENNYGYTF. Written as DNA, the CDR3 is TGTGCCAGCTCACCCGCGACAGAGAATAACTATGGCTACACCTTC.